The rows below give T cell receptor beta chains drawn from one sample of a study of CD8 T cells in Susac syndrome. TCRdb passed the immunoSEQ multiplex PCR reads through MiXCR, listing each CDR3 protein once. The sample has 240,000 or so distinct CDR3 sequences, 90% to 97% seen once. Specimen: CD4+ T cells from PBMCs. The receptor set was obtained from a human donor with Susac syndrome. The CDR3 runs from the conserved cysteine through the conserved F or W. A D gene is named only where the DNA matches it firmly. Size is omitted from some rows. Given values are once, few, many or a class for expanded clones.

>NA|TRBV20-1|14|TRBJ2-3|NA
TGCAGTGCTAGCAGTACTAAAAACACAGATACGCAGTATTTT
CSASSTKNTDTQYF
>NA|TRBV7-2|13|TRBJ1-1|NA
TGTGCCAGCAGCTTAGCGCAACCGACTGAAGCTTTCTTT
CASSLAQPTEAFF
>NA|TRBV30|13|TRBJ2-3|NA
TGTGCCCAGGCGCTCCCATCAGTTGATACGCAGTATTTT
CAQALPSVDTQYF
>NA|TRBV29-1|13|TRBJ2-3|NA
TGCAGCGTTGAACAGACGCCGGCAGATACGCAGTATTTT
CSVEQTPADTQYF
>NA|TRBV27|14|TRBJ2-1|TRBD1
TGTGCCAGCAGTTTGAGACAGGGTAATATTCGGCAGTTCTTC
CASSLRQGNIRQFF
>NA|TRBV10-3|13|TRBJ2-7|NA
TGTGCCATTTCGGACGGGCGAGGCTACGAGCAGTACTTC
CAISDGRGYEQYF
>once|TRBV2|17|TRBJ2-3|NA
TGTGCCAGCAGTGAAGGGAGGGGCGGACGCCGCACAGATACGCAGTATTTT
CASSEGRGGRRTDTQYF
>NA|TRBV23-1|16|TRBJ1-5|NA
TGCGCCAGCCGAGTAACGACACTCCATAGCAATCAGCCCCAGCATTTT
CASRVTTLHSNQPQHF
>once|TRBV29-1|16|TRBJ2-4|NA
TGCAGCGTTGGGGATGGCAGGGAGGAAATAAAAAACATTCAGTACTTC
CSVGDGREEIKNIQYF
>NA|TRBV3-1|13|TRBJ2-1|NA
TGTGCCAGCAGCCATGGTACGACCAATGAGCAGTTCTTC
CASSHGTTNEQFF
>NA|TRBV29-1|14|TRBJ2-5|NA
TGCAGCGTTGAAGACCGCCATGTTCAAGAGACCCAGTACTTC
CSVEDRHVQETQYF
>NA|TRBV24-1|20|TRBJ2-1|TRBD2
TGTGCCACCAGTGATGTGCCGGGGACTAGCGGGAGGGCCTTGTACAATGAGCAGTTCTTC
CATSDVPGTSGRALYNEQFF